The subject of this entry is one T cell receptor beta chain. There are 13 residues in the CDR3. The germline V and J ends were trimmed by 3 bases and 5 bases, with 10 bases remaining between them. In germline, CDR1 is LNHDA, CDR2 SQIVND (reference sequence). The data stem from a study of blood T cell repertoires in COVID-19. Study-level information: PBMCs, B-cell-depleted T cells, or T cells were the source of the cDNA or gDNA that made up the material.

The table came from immunoSEQ multiplex PCR; TCRdb's copy has only in-frame clones and leaves some out. The sample lists about 170,000 clones, over 80% occurring once. This receptor was identified in a woman aged 80 or over with COVID-19, enrolled during active disease. The sequenced sample consisted of peripheral blood. The gene calls are TRBV19 and TRBJ1-2; D remains ambiguous. The CDR3 sequence: CASSMVQTYGYTF. The CDR3 nucleotides are TGTGCCAGTAGTATGGTGCAGACTTATGGCTACACCTTC. The whole variable domain, remainder taken from reference TRBV19 and TRBJ1-2, is DGGITQSPKYLFRKEGQNVTLSCEQNLNHDAMYWYRQDPGQGLRLIYYSQIVNDFQKGDIAEGYSVSREKKESFPLTVTSAQKNPTAFYLCASSMVQTYGYTFGSGTRLTVV.